This TCR beta chain was sequenced for a study of blood T cell repertoires in COVID-19. For the study at large: From the United States, Italy and Spain came samples of acute and convalescent COVID-19. The cDNA or gDNA used as material had been derived from T cells, B-cell-depleted T cells, or PBMCs.

As processed by the authors: Amplification of reference gene primers was used by the study to estimate nucleated cell counts. Using immunoSEQ multiplex PCR, the repertoire was profiled, and TCRdb retains in-frame clones only, with some absent. The V and J calls and clone size were taken over from that table, and D and trimming were inferred from the DNA. The table includes 130,000 or so clones, 70% to 80% detected once. The CDR3 spans 13 residues. Germline values: CDR1 MNHEY, CDR2 SMNVEV (reference sequence). The V and J ends lost 4 bases and 2 bases respectively, with 6 bases between them. The chain employs TRBV27 and TRBJ1-5; a weak D match, TRBD1 (6 bases). This sequence was found in a human donor in a cohort sampled during active COVID-19. The material sequenced was peripheral blood. The CDR3: CASSWTGNQPQHF. The DNA of the CDR3 is TGTGCCAGCAGTTGGACAGGCAATCAGCCCCAGCATTTT.